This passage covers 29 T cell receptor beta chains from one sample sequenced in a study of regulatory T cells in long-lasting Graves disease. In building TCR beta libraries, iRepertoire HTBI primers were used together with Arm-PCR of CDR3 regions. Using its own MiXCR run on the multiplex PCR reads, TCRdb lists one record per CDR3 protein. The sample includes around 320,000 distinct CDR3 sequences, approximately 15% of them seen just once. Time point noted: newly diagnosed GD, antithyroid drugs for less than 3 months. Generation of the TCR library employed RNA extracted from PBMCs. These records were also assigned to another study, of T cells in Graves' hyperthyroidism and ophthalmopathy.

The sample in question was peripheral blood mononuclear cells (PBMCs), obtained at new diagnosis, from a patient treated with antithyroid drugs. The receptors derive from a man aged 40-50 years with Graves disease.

As DNA, the CDR3 is TGTGCCAGCAGCAGTGAACACACACTGTACGAGCAGTACTTC. Translated, it gives CASSSEHTLYEQYF. The chain couples TRBV7-9 to TRBJ2-7; D unclear. Germline V gene data show CDR1 as SEHNR and CDR2 as FQNEAQ (reference sequence). Trimming shortened V by 5 bases and J by 4 bases, and 15 bases separated the two germline ends. The CDR3 loop spans 14 amino acids. Complete variable domain (other parts from reference TRBV7-9 and TRBJ2-7): DTGVSQNPRHKITKRGQNVTFRCDPISEHNRLYWYRQTLGQGPEFLTYFQNEAQLEKSRLLSDRFSAERPKGSFSTLEIQRTEQGDSAMYLCASSSEHTLYEQYFGPGTRLTVT.

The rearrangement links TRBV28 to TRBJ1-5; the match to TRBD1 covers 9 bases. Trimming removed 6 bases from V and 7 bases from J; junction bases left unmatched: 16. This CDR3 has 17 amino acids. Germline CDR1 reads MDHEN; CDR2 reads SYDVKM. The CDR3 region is CASSQQGADSMRQPQHF. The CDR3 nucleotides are TGTGCCAGCAGCCAACAGGGGGCAGATTCCATGAGGCAGCCCCAGCATTTT.

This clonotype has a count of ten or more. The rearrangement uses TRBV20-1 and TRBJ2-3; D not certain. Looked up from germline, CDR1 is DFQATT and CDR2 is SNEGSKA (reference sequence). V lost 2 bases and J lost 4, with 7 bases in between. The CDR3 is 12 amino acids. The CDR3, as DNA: TGCAGTGCTAGATACAGTTCAGATACGCAGTATTTT. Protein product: CSARYSSDTQYF.

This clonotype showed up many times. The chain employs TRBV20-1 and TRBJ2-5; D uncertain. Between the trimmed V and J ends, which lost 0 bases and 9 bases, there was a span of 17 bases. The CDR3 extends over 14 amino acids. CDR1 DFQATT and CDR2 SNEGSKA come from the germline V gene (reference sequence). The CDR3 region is CSARDGQSTPSQYF. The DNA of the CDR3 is TGCAGTGCTAGAGATGGTCAATCGACTCCATCCCAGTACTTC.

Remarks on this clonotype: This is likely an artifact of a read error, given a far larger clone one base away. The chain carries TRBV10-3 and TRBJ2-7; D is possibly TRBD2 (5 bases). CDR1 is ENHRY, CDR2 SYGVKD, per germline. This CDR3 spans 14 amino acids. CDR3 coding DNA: TGTGCCACCAGTGATCGAGGGATGGAAGACGAGCAGTACTTC. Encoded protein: CATSDRGMEDEQYF.

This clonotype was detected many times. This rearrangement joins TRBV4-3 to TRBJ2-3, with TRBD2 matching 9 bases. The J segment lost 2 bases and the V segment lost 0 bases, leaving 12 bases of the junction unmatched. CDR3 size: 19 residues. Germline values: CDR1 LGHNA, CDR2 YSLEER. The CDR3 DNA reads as TGCGCCAGCAGCCAAGATACCAGCGGGGGGACCTATTCCACAGATACGCAGTATTTT. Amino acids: CASSQDTSGGTYSTDTQYF.

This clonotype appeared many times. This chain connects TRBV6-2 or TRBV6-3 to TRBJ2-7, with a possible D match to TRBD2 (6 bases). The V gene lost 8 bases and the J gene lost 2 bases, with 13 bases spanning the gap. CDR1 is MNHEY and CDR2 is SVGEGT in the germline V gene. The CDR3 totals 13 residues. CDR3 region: CASWGSGPYEQYF. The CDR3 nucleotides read TGTGCCAGCTGGGGTAGCGGCCCCTACGAGCAGTACTTC.

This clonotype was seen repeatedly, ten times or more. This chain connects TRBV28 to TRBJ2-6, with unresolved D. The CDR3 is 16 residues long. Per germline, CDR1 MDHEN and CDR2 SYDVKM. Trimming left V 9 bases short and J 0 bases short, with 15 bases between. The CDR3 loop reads CASTKARVSGANVLTF. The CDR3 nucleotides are TGTGCCAGTACCAAAGCCCGGGTCTCTGGGGCCAACGTCCTGACTTTC.

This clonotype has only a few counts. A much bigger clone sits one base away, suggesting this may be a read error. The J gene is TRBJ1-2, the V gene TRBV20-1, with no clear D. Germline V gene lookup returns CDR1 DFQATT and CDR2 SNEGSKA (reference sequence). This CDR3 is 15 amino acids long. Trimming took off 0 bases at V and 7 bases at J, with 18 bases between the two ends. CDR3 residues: CSAREGSPRRSGYTF. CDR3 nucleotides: TGCAGTGCTAGAGAAGGGTCCCCGCGGAGGTCTGGCTACACCTTC.

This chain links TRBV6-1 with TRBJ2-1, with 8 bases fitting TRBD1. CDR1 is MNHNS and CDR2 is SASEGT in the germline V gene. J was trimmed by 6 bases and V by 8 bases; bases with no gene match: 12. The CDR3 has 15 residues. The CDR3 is CASLPDRGWGNEQFF. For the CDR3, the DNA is TGTGCCAGCCTTCCCGACAGGGGATGGGGCAATGAGCAGTTCTTC.

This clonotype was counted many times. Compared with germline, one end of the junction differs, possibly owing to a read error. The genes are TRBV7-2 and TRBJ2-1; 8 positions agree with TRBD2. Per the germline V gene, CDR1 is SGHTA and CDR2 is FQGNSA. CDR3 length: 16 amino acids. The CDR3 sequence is CASSQVFGSGANEQFF. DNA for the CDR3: TGCGCCAGCAGCCAAGTTTTCGGTAGCGGGGCAAATGAGCAGTTCTTC. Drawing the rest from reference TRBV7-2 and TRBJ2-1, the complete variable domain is GAGVSQSPSNKVTEKGKDVELRCDPISGHTALYWYRQSLGQGLEFLIYFQGNSAPDKSGLPSDRFSAERTGGSVSTLTIQRTQQEDSAVYLCASSQVFGSGANEQFFGPGTRLTVL.

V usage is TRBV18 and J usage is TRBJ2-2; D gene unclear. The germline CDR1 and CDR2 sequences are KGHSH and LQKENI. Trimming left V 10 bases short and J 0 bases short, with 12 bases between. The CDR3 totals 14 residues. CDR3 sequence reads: CATFWDANTGELFF. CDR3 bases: TGTGCCACCTTCTGGGATGCGAACACCGGGGAGCTGTTTTTT.

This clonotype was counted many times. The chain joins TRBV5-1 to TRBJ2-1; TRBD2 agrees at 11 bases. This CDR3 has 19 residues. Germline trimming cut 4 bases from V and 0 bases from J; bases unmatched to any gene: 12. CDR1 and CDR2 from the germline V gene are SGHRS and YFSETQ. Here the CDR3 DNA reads TGCGCCAGCAGCCCCAGTACTAGCGGGGGATGGAGCTCCTACAATGAGCAGTTCTTC. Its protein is CASSPSTSGGWSSYNEQFF.

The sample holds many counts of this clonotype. Here the CDR3 reads CASSQRQYNSPLHF. CDR3 bases: TGTGCCAGCAGCCAAAGACAGTATAATTCACCCCTCCACTTT. The V and J genes are TRBV3-1 and TRBJ1-6; D may be TRBD1 (5 bases). V was cut by 2 bases and J by 4 bases, with 6 bases left in between. Germline CDR1 reads LGHDT; CDR2 reads YNNKEL (reference sequence). The CDR3 is 14 amino acids.

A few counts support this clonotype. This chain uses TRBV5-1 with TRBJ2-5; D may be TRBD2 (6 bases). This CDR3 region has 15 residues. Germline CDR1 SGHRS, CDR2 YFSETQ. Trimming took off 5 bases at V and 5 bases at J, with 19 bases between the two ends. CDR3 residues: CASRPTGRGPETQYF. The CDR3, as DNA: TGCGCCAGCAGACCAACCGGGCGGGGCCCGGAGACCCAGTACTTC.

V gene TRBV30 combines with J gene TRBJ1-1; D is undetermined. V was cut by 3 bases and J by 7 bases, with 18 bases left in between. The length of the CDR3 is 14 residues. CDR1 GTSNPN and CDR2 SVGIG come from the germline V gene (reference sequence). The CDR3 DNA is TGTGCCTGGAGGCTAGCGGGGAGGGAGGTTGAAGCTTTCTTT. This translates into CAWRLAGREVEAFF.

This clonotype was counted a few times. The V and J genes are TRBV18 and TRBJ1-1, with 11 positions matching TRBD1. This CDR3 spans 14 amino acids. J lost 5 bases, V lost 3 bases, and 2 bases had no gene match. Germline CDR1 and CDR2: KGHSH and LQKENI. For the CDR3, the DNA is TGTGCCAGCTCACCTGGGACAGGGGGGACTGAAGCTTTCTTT. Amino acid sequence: CASSPGTGGTEAFF.

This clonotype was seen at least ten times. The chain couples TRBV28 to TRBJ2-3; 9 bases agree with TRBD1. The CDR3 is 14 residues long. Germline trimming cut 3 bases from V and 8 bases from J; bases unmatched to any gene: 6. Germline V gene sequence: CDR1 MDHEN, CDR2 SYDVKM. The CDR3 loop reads CASSLSRDRVTQYF. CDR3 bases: TGTGCCAGCAGTTTGTCCCGGGACAGGGTTACGCAGTATTTT. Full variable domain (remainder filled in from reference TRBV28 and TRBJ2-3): DVKVTQSSRYLVKRTGEKVFLECVQDMDHENMFWYRQDPGLGLRLIYFSYDVKMKEKGDIPEGYSVSREKKERFSLILESASTNQTSMYLCASSLSRDRVTQYFGPGTRLTVL.

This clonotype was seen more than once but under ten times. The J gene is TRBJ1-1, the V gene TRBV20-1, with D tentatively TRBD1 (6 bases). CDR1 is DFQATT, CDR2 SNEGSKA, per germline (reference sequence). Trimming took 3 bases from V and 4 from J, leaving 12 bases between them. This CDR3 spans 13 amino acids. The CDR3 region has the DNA TGCAGTGCTAGGAAGGGGGGAGTCACTGAAGCTTTCTTT. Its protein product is CSARKGGVTEAFF.

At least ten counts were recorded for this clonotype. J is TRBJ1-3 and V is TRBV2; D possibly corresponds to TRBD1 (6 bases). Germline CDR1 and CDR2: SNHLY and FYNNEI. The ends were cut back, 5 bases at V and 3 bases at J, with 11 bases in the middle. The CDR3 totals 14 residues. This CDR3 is CASSRTEDGNTIYF. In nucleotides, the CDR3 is TGTGCCAGCAGTAGGACAGAGGATGGAAACACCATATATTTT. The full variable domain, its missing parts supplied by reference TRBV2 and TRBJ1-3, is EPEVTQTPSHQVTQMGQEVILRCVPISNHLYFYWYRQILGQKVEFLVSFYNNEISEKSEIFDDQFSVERPDGSNFTLKIRSTKLEDSAMYFCASSRTEDGNTIYFGEGSWLTVV.

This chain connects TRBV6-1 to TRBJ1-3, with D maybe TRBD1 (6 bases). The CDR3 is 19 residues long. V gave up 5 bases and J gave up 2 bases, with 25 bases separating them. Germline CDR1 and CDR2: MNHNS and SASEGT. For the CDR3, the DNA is TGTGCCAGCAGTCAAACTGCCGGGACACCATTTGTGACTGGAAACACCATATATTTT. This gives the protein CASSQTAGTPFVTGNTIYF.

The CDR3 nucleotides are TGCGCCAGCAGCCGACGACTAGCGGGCCCCAATGAGCAGTTCTTC. Protein product: CASSRRLAGPNEQFF. The chain combines TRBV4-1 with TRBJ2-1; TRBD2 matches at 10 bases. The CDR3 spans 15 residues. Trimming cost V 4 bases and J 6 bases; bases outside gene matches: 6. Germline assignment: CDR1 MGHRA and CDR2 YSYEKL.

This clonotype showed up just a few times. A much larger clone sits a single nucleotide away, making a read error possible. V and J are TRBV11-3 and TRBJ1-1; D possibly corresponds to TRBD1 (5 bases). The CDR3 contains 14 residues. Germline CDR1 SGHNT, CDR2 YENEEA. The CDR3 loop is CAGSTRRGTTEAFF. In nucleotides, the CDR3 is TGTGCCGGCAGCACCCGTCGGGGGACCACTGAAGCTTTCTTT.

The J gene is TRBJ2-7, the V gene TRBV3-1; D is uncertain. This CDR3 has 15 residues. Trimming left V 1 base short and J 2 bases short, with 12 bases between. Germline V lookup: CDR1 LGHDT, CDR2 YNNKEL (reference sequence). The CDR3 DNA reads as TGTGCCAGCAGCCAAGGGTTAGTCAGTACCTACGAGCAGTACTTC. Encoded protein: CASSQGLVSTYEQYF.

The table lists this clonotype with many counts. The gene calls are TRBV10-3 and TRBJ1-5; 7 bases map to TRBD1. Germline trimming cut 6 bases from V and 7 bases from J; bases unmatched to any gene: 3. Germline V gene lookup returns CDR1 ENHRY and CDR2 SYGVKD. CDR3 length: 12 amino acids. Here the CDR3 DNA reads TGTGCCATCAGCGGGACAGACCAGCCCCAGCATTTT. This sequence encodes CAISGTDQPQHF.

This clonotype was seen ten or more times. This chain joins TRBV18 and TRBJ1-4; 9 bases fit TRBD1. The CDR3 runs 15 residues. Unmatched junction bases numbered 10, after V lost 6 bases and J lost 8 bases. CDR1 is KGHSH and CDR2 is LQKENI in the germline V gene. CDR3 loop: CASSPTGGNSEKLFF. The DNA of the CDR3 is TGTGCCAGCTCCCCGACAGGGGGTAATAGCGAAAAACTGTTTTTT.

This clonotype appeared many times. The CDR3 spells CASSRTGEGEKLFF. Written as DNA, the CDR3 is TGTGCCAGCTCGCGGACAGGGGAAGGGGAAAAACTGTTTTTT. This chain uses TRBV18 with TRBJ1-4, with 9 bases fitting TRBD1. The CDR3 runs 14 residues. V lost 6 bases to trimming and J lost 8 bases; unmatched junction nucleotides: 7. CDR1 is KGHSH, CDR2 LQKENI, per germline.

CDR3 sequence: CAIRGQGTGNTIYF. The CDR3 coding sequence is TGTGCCATCAGAGGACAGGGGACTGGAAACACCATATATTTT. The chain joins TRBV10-3 to TRBJ1-3, with 9 positions matching TRBD1. CDR3 length: 14 residues. V lost 6 bases, J lost 2 bases, and 2 bases stayed unmatched. The germline V gene has CDR1 ENHRY and CDR2 SYGVKD.

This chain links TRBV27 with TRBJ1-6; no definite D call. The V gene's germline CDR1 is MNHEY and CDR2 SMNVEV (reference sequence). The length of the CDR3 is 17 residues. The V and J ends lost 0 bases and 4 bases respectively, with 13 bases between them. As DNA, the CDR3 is TGTGCCAGCAGTTTATCCGGCGGAGGAGGATATAATTCACCCCTCCACTTT. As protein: CASSLSGGGGYNSPLHF.